A selection of T cell receptor beta chains follows, all from one sample in a study of blood T cells in healthy people across ages. In TCRdb, the 5' RACE reads were re-called with MiXCR into one record per CDR3 protein. The sample has fewer than 950,000 distinct CDR3 sequences, under 40% seen once; the top ten hold over 10%. Sequenced material: blood. The receptors stem from a man younger than 35 in good health. CDR3s include the opening cysteine and the closing phenylalanine or tryptophan. D genes are given only for firm matches. Part of the rows lack a size; the others show once, few, many or a class for expanded clones.

CDR3aa: CASGLPPTF
CDR3nt: TGTGCTAGTGGTCTGCCGCCCACCTTC
len: 9
d_gene: -
v_gene: TRBV12-5
abundance: -
j_gene: TRBJ1-2

CDR3aa: CASSLAQSQTRSYGYTF
CDR3nt: TGTGCCAGCAGCTTAGCGCAGTCCCAGACTCGGAGCTATGGCTACACCTTC
len: 17
d_gene: -
v_gene: TRBV7-2
abundance: many
j_gene: TRBJ1-2

CDR3aa: CASSQETPSSYNEQYF
CDR3nt: TGCGCCAGCAGCCAAGAGACCCCAAGCTCCTACAATGAGCAGTACTTC
len: 16
d_gene: -
v_gene: TRBV4-1
abundance: -
j_gene: TRBJ2-7

CDR3aa: CASSTSSGPMGPDTQYF
CDR3nt: -
len: 17
d_gene: -
v_gene: TRBV12-3/TRBV12-4
abundance: many
j_gene: TRBJ2-3

CDR3aa: CASSRIGTAGSYNEQFF
CDR3nt: TGTGCCAGCAGCCGAATAGGTACAGCGGGGTCTTACAATGAGCAGTTCTTC
len: 17
d_gene: TRBD2
v_gene: TRBV3-1
abundance: -
j_gene: TRBJ2-1

CDR3aa: CASSLGGVEAEKLFF
CDR3nt: TGTGCCAGCAGCTTAGGTGGAGTGGAGGCGGAAAAACTGTTTTTT
len: 15
d_gene: -
v_gene: TRBV7-9
abundance: few
j_gene: TRBJ1-4

CDR3aa: CASSQDYRGLEFF
CDR3nt: TGTGCCAGCAGCCAAGATTACCGGGGGCTAGAGTTCTTC
len: 13
d_gene: -
v_gene: TRBV14
abundance: few
j_gene: TRBJ2-1

CDR3aa: CASSQGTGSEKETQYF
CDR3nt: TGCGCCAGCAGCCAAGGTACGGGGTCTGAGAAGGAGACCCAGTACTTC
len: 16
d_gene: -
v_gene: TRBV4-3
abundance: few
j_gene: TRBJ2-5

CDR3aa: CASSFPQSYNEQFF
CDR3nt: TGTGCCAGCAGCTTCCCCCAGTCCTACAATGAGCAGTTCTTC
len: 14
d_gene: -
v_gene: TRBV5-5
abundance: -
j_gene: TRBJ2-1

CDR3aa: CASSRTGEAFF
CDR3nt: TGTGCCAGCAGTCGTACAGGGGAAGCTTTCTTT
len: 11
d_gene: -
v_gene: TRBV12-3/TRBV12-4
abundance: -
j_gene: TRBJ1-1

CDR3aa: CASNRTGAPLAGGQFTYNEQFF
CDR3nt: TGTGCCAGCAACAGGACAGGAGCCCCACTAGCGGGGGGCCAATTTACCTACAATGAGCAGTTCTTC
len: 22
d_gene: TRBD2
v_gene: TRBV7-4
abundance: few
j_gene: TRBJ2-1

CDR3aa: CSARGLAGSPDTQYF
CDR3nt: TGCAGTGCTAGGGGGTTAGCGGGGTCCCCAGATACGCAGTATTTT
len: 15
d_gene: TRBD2
v_gene: TRBV20-1
abundance: -
j_gene: TRBJ2-3

CDR3aa: CASIRGAGEETQYF
CDR3nt: TGTGCCAGCATCCGAGGGGCAGGGGAGGAGACCCAGTACTTC
len: 14
d_gene: -
v_gene: TRBV7-2
abundance: -
j_gene: TRBJ2-5

CDR3aa: CASSPRGWDTQYF
CDR3nt: TGTGCCAGCAGCCCCCGGGGTTGGGATACGCAGTATTTT
len: 13
d_gene: -
v_gene: TRBV5-6
abundance: -
j_gene: TRBJ2-3

CDR3aa: CASSLLRGPTDTQYF
CDR3nt: TGTGCCAGCAGCCTCCTCAGGGGTCCGACAGATACGCAGTATTTT
len: 15
d_gene: -
v_gene: TRBV11-3
abundance: few
j_gene: TRBJ2-3

CDR3aa: CSARAQKTEAFF
CDR3nt: TGCAGTGCTAGAGCCCAGAAGACTGAAGCTTTCTTT
len: 12
d_gene: -
v_gene: TRBV20-1
abundance: -
j_gene: TRBJ1-1

CDR3aa: CASSPKGGGPQETQYF
CDR3nt: TGTGCCAGCAGCCCAAAGGGCGGGGGCCCCCAAGAGACCCAGTACTTC
len: 16
d_gene: -
v_gene: TRBV7-8
abundance: few
j_gene: TRBJ2-5

CDR3aa: CSVFRIRETQYF
CDR3nt: TGCAGCGTCTTCAGGATTCGGGAGACCCAGTACTTC
len: 12
d_gene: -
v_gene: TRBV29-1
abundance: few
j_gene: TRBJ2-5

CDR3aa: CSASGGGFAADTQYF
CDR3nt: TGCAGTGCTAGTGGGGGGGGCTTCGCGGCAGATACGCAGTATTTT
len: 15
d_gene: -
v_gene: TRBV20-1
abundance: -
j_gene: TRBJ2-3

CDR3aa: CASGGPETQYF
CDR3nt: TGTGCCAGCGGGGGACCAGAGACCCAGTACTTC
len: 11
d_gene: TRBD2
v_gene: TRBV10-3
abundance: many
j_gene: TRBJ2-5

CDR3aa: CASSGEGHQPQHF
CDR3nt: TGTGCCAGCAGTGGAGAGGGCCATCAGCCCCAGCATTTT
len: 13
d_gene: -
v_gene: TRBV12-3/TRBV12-4
abundance: -
j_gene: TRBJ1-5

CDR3aa: CASRTLGGKETQYF
CDR3nt: TGTGCCAGCAGGACCCTGGGGGGGAAGGAGACCCAGTACTTC
len: 14
d_gene: TRBD2
v_gene: TRBV27
abundance: -
j_gene: TRBJ2-5

CDR3aa: CASFRTGRQETQYF
CDR3nt: TGTGCCAGCTTCCGGACAGGGAGGCAAGAGACCCAGTACTTC
len: 14
d_gene: TRBD1
v_gene: TRBV7-8
abundance: -
j_gene: TRBJ2-5

CDR3aa: CASSLEVTGGYGYTF
CDR3nt: TGTGCCAGCAGCTTAGAAGTCACAGGGGGCTATGGCTACACCTTC
len: 15
d_gene: TRBD1
v_gene: TRBV7-9
abundance: -
j_gene: TRBJ1-2

CDR3aa: CASSQDPGGGNIRGYTF
CDR3nt: TGCGCCAGCAGCCAAGATCCTGGGGGGGGTAACATCCGCGGCTACACCTTC
len: 17
d_gene: -
v_gene: TRBV4-1
abundance: many
j_gene: TRBJ1-2

CDR3aa: CASSLDREGTLHF
CDR3nt: TGTGCCAGCAGTCTTGACAGGGAGGGGACCCTCCACTTT
len: 13
d_gene: TRBD1
v_gene: TRBV6-1
abundance: -
j_gene: TRBJ1-6

CDR3aa: CASTLAGGKETQYF
CDR3nt: TGTGCCAGCACTCTAGCGGGGGGCAAGGAGACCCAGTACTTC
len: 14
d_gene: TRBD2
v_gene: TRBV12-3/TRBV12-4
abundance: -
j_gene: TRBJ2-5

CDR3aa: CASSYLRTGLMGKNIQYF
CDR3nt: TGTGCCAGCAGTTACTTACGGACAGGGCTAATGGGCAAAAACATTCAGTACTTC
len: 18
d_gene: TRBD1
v_gene: TRBV6-5
abundance: few
j_gene: TRBJ2-4

CDR3aa: CASSLEGFPNRERLDGYTF
CDR3nt: TGCGCCAGCAGCTTGGAAGGGTTCCCAAACAGGGAAAGACTCGATGGCTACACCTTC
len: 19
d_gene: -
v_gene: TRBV5-1
abundance: -
j_gene: TRBJ1-2

CDR3aa: CSARSSADTQYF
CDR3nt: TGCAGTGCCCGCTCTTCTGCAGATACGCAGTATTTT
len: 12
d_gene: -
v_gene: TRBV20-1
abundance: -
j_gene: TRBJ2-3

CDR3aa: CSAKPWDRGSYEQYF
CDR3nt: TGCAGTGCAAAACCCTGGGACAGGGGGTCCTACGAGCAGTACTTC
len: 15
d_gene: TRBD1
v_gene: TRBV20-1
abundance: many
j_gene: TRBJ2-7

CDR3aa: CSALAGGNTGELFF
CDR3nt: TGCAGTGCTCTAGCGGGGGGGAACACCGGGGAGCTGTTTTTT
len: 14
d_gene: TRBD2
v_gene: TRBV20-1
abundance: -
j_gene: TRBJ2-2

CDR3aa: CAISESGQQNIQYF
CDR3nt: TGTGCCATCAGTGAGTCGGGACAGCAAAACATTCAGTACTTC
len: 14
d_gene: TRBD1
v_gene: TRBV10-3
abundance: many
j_gene: TRBJ2-4

CDR3aa: CASSYSIPGREDGYTF
CDR3nt: TGTGCCAGCAGTTACTCGATTCCCGGGAGGGAGGATGGCTACACCTTC
len: 16
d_gene: -
v_gene: TRBV6-6
abundance: few
j_gene: TRBJ1-2

CDR3aa: CASSLPLARGSSYKGQYF
CDR3nt: TGTGCCAGCAGCTTGCCGTTGGCCAGGGGGAGCTCCTACAAGGGGCAGTACTTC
len: 18
d_gene: TRBD1
v_gene: TRBV5-5
abundance: -
j_gene: TRBJ2-7